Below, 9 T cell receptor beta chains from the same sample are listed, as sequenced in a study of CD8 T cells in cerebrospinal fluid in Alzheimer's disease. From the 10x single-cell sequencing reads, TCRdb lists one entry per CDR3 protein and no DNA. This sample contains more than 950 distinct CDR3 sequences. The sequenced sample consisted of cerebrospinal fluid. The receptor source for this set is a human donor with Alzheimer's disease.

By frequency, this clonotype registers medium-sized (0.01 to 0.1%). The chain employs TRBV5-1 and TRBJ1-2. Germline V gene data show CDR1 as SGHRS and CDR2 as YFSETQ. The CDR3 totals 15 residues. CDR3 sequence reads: CASSLEVGKIYGYTF.

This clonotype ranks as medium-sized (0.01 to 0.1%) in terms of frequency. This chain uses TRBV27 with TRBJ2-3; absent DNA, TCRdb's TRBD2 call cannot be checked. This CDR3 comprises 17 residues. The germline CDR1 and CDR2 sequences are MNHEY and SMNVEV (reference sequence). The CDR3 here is CASSFLSGGSRLNTQYF.

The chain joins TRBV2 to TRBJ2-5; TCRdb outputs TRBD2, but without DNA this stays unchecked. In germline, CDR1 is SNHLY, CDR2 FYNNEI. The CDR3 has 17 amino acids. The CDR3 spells CASSERLAGMYQETQYF.

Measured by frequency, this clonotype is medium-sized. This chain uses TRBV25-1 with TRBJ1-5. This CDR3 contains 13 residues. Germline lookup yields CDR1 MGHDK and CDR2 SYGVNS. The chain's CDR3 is CASSEGGLQPQHF.

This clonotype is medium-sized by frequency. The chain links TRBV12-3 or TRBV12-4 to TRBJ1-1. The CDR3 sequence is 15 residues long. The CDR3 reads CASSFSGAHNTEAFF.

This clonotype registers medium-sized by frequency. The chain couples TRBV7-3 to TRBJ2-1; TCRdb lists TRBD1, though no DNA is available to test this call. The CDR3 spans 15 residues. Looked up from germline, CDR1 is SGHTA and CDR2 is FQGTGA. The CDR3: CASSLETGGYNEQFF.

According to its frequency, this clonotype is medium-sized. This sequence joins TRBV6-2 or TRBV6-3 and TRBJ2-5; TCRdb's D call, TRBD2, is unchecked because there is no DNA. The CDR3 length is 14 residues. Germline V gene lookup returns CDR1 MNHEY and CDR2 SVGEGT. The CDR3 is CASSRRLVQETQYF.

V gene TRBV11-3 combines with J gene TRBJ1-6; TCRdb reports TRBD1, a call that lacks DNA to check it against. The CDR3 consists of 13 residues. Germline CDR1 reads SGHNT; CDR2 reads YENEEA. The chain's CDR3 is CASSAGADSPLHF. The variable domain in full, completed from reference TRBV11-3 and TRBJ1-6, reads EAGVVQSPRYKIIEKKQPVAFWCNPISGHNTLYWYLQNLGQGPELLIRYENEEAVDDSQLPKDRFSAERLKGVDSTLKIQPAELGDSAVYLCASSAGADSPLHFGNGTRLTVT.

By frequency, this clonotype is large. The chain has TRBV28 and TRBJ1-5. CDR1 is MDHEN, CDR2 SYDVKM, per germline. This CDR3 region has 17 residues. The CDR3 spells CASTALLGGYSNQPQHF.